This T cell receptor beta chain stems from a study of graft-versus-host responses after intestinal transplantation. The count of this clone is one. No antigen is known for it. Trimming took 0 bases from V and 9 from J; bases not matched to a gene: 1. The CDR3 extends over 12 amino acids. Germline CDR1 is SGDLS and CDR2 is YYNGEE. General study findings and limits: There were GvH clones found in recipient marrow, and some of them appeared first in ileum or blood. Allografts carried high graft-versus-host to host-versus-graft clonal ratios in patients having graft-donor T cell macrochimerism.

This table comes from immunoSEQ multiplex PCR, and its TCRdb copy is limited to in-frame clones, with some not included. The sample contains 80,000 to 100,000 clones, roughly 90% of which appear only once. The V gene is TRBV9, the J gene TRBJ1-1; 8 bases are shared with TRBD1. Specimen: unstimulated CD4+ T cells sorted from spleen or lymph node cells, collected before intestinal transplant. This TCR derives from a human donor who received an intestinal transplant. The CDR3 DNA reads as TGTGCCAGCAGCGTAGGGACAGGGAAAGCTTTCTTT. Encoded protein: CASSVGTGKAFF.